Each of the 18 T cell receptor beta chains below was sequenced from the same sample in a study of tissue T cells after allogeneic stem cell transplantation. Clones were read by immunoSEQ multiplex PCR, and TCRdb kept only the in-frame ones, dropping some. This table has 5,000 to 7,000 clones, under 75% appearing once. Specimen: duodenum tissue, collected at autopsy. Receptor source: a woman aged 18-55 years with breast cancer.

This clone was observed a handful of times. The V call is TRBV27, the J call TRBJ1-6; D ambiguous. Germline loops: CDR1 MNHEY, CDR2 SMNVEV (reference sequence). V was pared by 8 bases and J by 0 bases, with 8 bases between. This CDR3 is built from 14 residues. This CDR3 is CASAWSSYNSPLHF. CDR3 DNA: TGTGCCAGCGCGTGGAGCTCCTATAATTCACCCCTCCACTTT.

V and J are TRBV9 and TRBJ1-6; the match to TRBD1 covers 10 bases. The trim removed 2 bases at V and 7 bases at J, leaving 0 bases unmatched. There are 14 residues in the CDR3. CDR1 SGDLS and CDR2 YYNGEE come from the germline V gene. CDR3 sequence (DNA): TGTGCCAGCAGCGTGGGACAGGGGAATTCACCCCTCCACTTT. This translates into CASSVGQGNSPLHF.

J is TRBJ1-3 and V is TRBV11-2; D gene ambiguous. V was shortened by 0 bases and J by 2 bases, with 5 bases between the two germline ends. The V gene's germline CDR1 is SGHAT and CDR2 FQNNGV. The CDR3 has 14 residues. CDR3 DNA sequence: TGTGCCAGCAGCTTAGAACGGACTGGAAACACCATATATTTT. Its translation is CASSLERTGNTIYF. Complete variable domain (other parts from reference TRBV11-2 and TRBJ1-3): EAGVAQSPRYKIIEKRQSVAFWCNPISGHATLYWYQQILGQGPKLLIQFQNNGVVDDSQLPKDRFSAERLKGVDSTLKIQPAKLEDSAVYLCASSLERTGNTIYFGEGSWLTVV.

This sequence joins TRBV20-1 and TRBJ2-7, with 9 bases that match TRBD1. V gave up 6 bases and J gave up 5 bases; unmatched junction bases: 2. This CDR3 region has 11 residues. Per germline, CDR1 DFQATT and CDR2 SNEGSKA (reference sequence). The DNA for the CDR3 is TGCAGTGCCACAGGGGGCAACGAGCAGTACTTC. Translated, it gives CSATGGNEQYF.

This chain uses TRBV7-2 with TRBJ1-5; TRBD1 matches 9 bases. Germline lookup yields CDR1 SGHTA and CDR2 FQGNSA. The junction had 5 bases not matched to a gene; V was cut back by 5 bases and J by 6 bases. CDR3 length: 14 residues. As DNA, the CDR3 is TGTGCCAGCAGCAGTACAGGGGGCGGTCAGCCCCAGCATTTT. Translating gives CASSSTGGGQPQHF.

In its sample, this clone was seen a few times. J is TRBJ2-5 and V is TRBV7-8; 13 bases match TRBD2. V dropped 3 bases and J dropped 2; count of bases not matched to a gene: 3. Germline CDR1 reads SGHVS; CDR2 reads FQNEAQ. The CDR3 sequence is 16 residues long. The CDR3 DNA is TGTGCCAGCAGCTTTCCGGGACTAGCGGGACAAGAGACCCAGTACTTC. Translated: CASSFPGLAGQETQYF.

The genes are TRBV5-8 and TRBJ2-3; D unresolved. There are 12 residues in the CDR3. The V and J ends lost 5 bases and 9 bases respectively, with 13 bases between them. Germline V gene data show CDR1 as SGHTS and CDR2 as YDEGEE. The CDR3 sequence: CASSKPTPTQYF. The CDR3 coding sequence is TGTGCCAGCAGTAAACCCACTCCAACGCAGTATTTT.

This clone was detected only a few times. The CDR3 DNA is TGTGCCAGCTCACCACCTGGCTTAGAGACCCAGTACTTC. Protein product: CASSPPGLETQYF. The chain carries TRBV18 and TRBJ2-5; unclear D gene. This CDR3 has 13 amino acids. Between the trimmed V and J ends, which lost 0 bases and 4 bases, there was a span of 6 bases. The germline V gene has CDR1 KGHSH and CDR2 LQKENI.

The chain combines TRBV5-1 with TRBJ1-2, with a tentative D call TRBD1 (6 bases). V was clipped by 3 bases and J by 3 bases, with 12 bases between them. This CDR3 is built from 14 residues. Per the germline V gene, CDR1 is SGHRS and CDR2 is YFSETQ. CDR3 in DNA: TGCGCCAGCAGCTGGACAGACGAGGACTATGGCTACACCTTC. Translation gives CASSWTDEDYGYTF.

This CDR3 is CASSVRSSYNSPLHF. CDR3 coding DNA: TGTGCCAGCAGTGTTCGGAGCTCCTATAATTCACCCCTCCACTTT. The chain links TRBV2 to TRBJ1-6, with unresolved D. The CDR3 is 15 amino acids. CDR1 and CDR2 from the germline V gene are SNHLY and FYNNEI. With 4 bases removed from V and 0 bases from J, the gap between germline ends came to 7 bases.

This clone was counted once. The chain has TRBV28 and TRBJ2-2; no firm D call. With 6 bases removed from V and 4 bases from J, the gap between germline ends came to 15 bases. Germline V gene data show CDR1 as MDHEN and CDR2 as SYDVKM. This CDR3 is 15 amino acids long. As DNA, the CDR3 is TGTGCCAGCAGAGTCCAGGTTATGGGCACCGGGGAGCTGTTTTTT. As protein: CASRVQVMGTGELFF. Complete variable domain (other parts from reference TRBV28 and TRBJ2-2): DVKVTQSSRYLVKRTGEKVFLECVQDMDHENMFWYRQDPGLGLRLIYFSYDVKMKEKGDIPEGYSVSREKKERFSLILESASTNQTSMYLCASRVQVMGTGELFFGEGSRLTVL.

A word on this clone: A junction boundary mismatches the germline segment, possibly from a read error. The CDR3: CASSLVGLETQYF. In DNA, the CDR3 is TGTGCCAGCAGCTTAGTAGGGTTGGAGACCCAATACTTC. The V gene is TRBV11-1, the J gene TRBJ2-5; D is uncertain. CDR1 and CDR2 (germline): SGHAT, FQDESV (reference sequence). The CDR3 runs 13 residues.

By share, this clone ranks as large. The J gene is TRBJ1-2, the V gene TRBV20-1; D possibly corresponds to TRBD1 (5 bases). The CDR3 extends over 13 amino acids. Trimming left V 3 bases short and J 1 base short, with 9 bases between. CDR1 is DFQATT, CDR2 SNEGSKA, per germline (reference sequence). Here the CDR3 DNA reads TGCAGTGCTAGTGGCGGGGGTAACTATGGCTACACCTTC. It is translated as CSASGGGNYGYTF.

This clone was recorded once. This chain joins TRBV19 and TRBJ2-7; 12 bases match TRBD2. Germline-derived CDR1 and CDR2 are LNHDA and SQIVND (reference sequence). The CDR3 runs to 15 residues. Trimming took 3 bases from V and 4 from J; bases not matched to a gene: 4. The CDR3 DNA reads TGTGCCAGTAGTATCGGACTAGCGGGAACTTACGAGCAGTACTTC. It translates to CASSIGLAGTYEQYF.

The chain uses TRBV30 and TRBJ1-4; no firm D call. The germline gives CDR1 GTSNPN, CDR2 SVGIG (reference sequence). This CDR3 has 12 amino acids. V dropped 7 bases and J dropped 8 bases, with 14 bases sitting between them. CDR3 residues: CAYIGRPEKLFF. The CDR3, as DNA: TGTGCCTATATCGGGCGTCCCGAAAAACTGTTTTTT. The full variable domain, with the rest looked up from reference TRBV30 and TRBJ1-4, is SQTIHQWPATLVQPVGSPLSLECTVEGTSNPNLYWYRQAAGRGLQLLFYSVGIGQISSEVPQNLSASRPQDRQFILSSKKLLLSDSGFYLCAYIGRPEKLFFGSGTQLSVL.

V gene TRBV2 combines with J gene TRBJ2-5; TRBD2 matches 9 bases. The junction had 13 bases not matched to a gene; V was cut back by 0 bases and J by 5 bases. Germline V lookup: CDR1 SNHLY, CDR2 FYNNEI. CDR3 length equals 18 residues. The CDR3 DNA reads as TGTGCCAGCAGTGAAGCGCTTCGCGGGAGGGCCGGTTTCGAGACCCAGTACTTC. Protein product: CASSEALRGRAGFETQYF.

This clone came up once. The J gene is TRBJ2-7, the V gene TRBV10-3; the D is unclear. Trimming pared 2 bases from V and 2 bases from J, leaving 7 bases between. The germline gives CDR1 ENHRY, CDR2 SYGVKD. This CDR3 has 13 residues. The chain's CDR3 is CAISEARAYEQYF. In nucleotides, the CDR3 is TGTGCCATCAGTGAGGCCCGGGCCTACGAGCAGTACTTC.

V is TRBV30 and J is TRBJ1-6; D is unresolved. From germline, CDR1 is GTSNPN and CDR2 SVGIG (reference sequence). The CDR3 totals 12 residues. Trimming removed 5 bases from V and 8 bases from J, with 10 bases in between. CDR3 residues: CAWANSYSPLHF. CDR3 in DNA: TGTGCCTGGGCCAACAGCTATTCACCCCTCCACTTT. The whole variable domain, remainder taken from reference TRBV30 and TRBJ1-6, is SQTIHQWPATLVQPVGSPLSLECTVEGTSNPNLYWYRQAAGRGLQLLFYSVGIGQISSEVPQNLSASRPQDRQFILSSKKLLLSDSGFYLCAWANSYSPLHFGNGTRLTVT.